The source of this T cell receptor beta chain is a study of beta chain features in type 1 diabetes. Each sorted fraction was over 95% pure. V was clipped by 6 bases and J by 7 bases, with 18 bases between them. The CDR3 extends over 15 amino acids. From germline, CDR1 is PRHDT and CDR2 FYEKMQ (reference sequence). Findings of the study overall: Patients' naive, central memory and regulatory TCRB repertoires appeared more alike than those of healthy donors. In every one of the four CD4+ subsets, TCRB CDR3s were moderately but significantly shorter in Type 1 diabetes patients.

This clone was counted a few times. Its antigen is still unknown. As every portion of the isolated RNA was reverse transcribed, the sequencing read expressed TCRB transcripts. Clones were sequenced by immunoSEQ multiplex PCR, and TCRdb holds only the in-frame ones, with some missing. The sample holds a few hundred thousand clones; around a quarter are singletons and the top ten take around 4%. The sequencing sample was made of central memory CD4+ T cells from blood. The receptor's source is a man aged 25 to 40 in good health. The chain carries TRBV13 and TRBJ2-2; D possibly corresponds to TRBD2 (5 bases). In nucleotides, the CDR3 is TGTGCCAGCAGTTCCAGTTCACAAGCGGTCGGGGAGCTGTTTTTT. Amino acids: CASSSSSQAVGELFF.